This T cell receptor (beta chain) comes out of a study of blood T cell repertoires in COVID-19 (dated by TCRdb to the early 2020s). Turning to the overall study: Samples covering the acute and convalescent phases of COVID-19 were provided by collaborators in the United States, Italy and Spain. The prospective study material was composed of cDNA or gDNA derived from T cells, B-cell-depleted T cells, or PBMCs. The dataset comprised deeply sampled blood TCRbeta repertoires from subjects exposed to, actively infected with, or recovered from COVID-19. The repertoires were released in a freely available public database intended as a resource for research on the immune response to SARS-CoV-2. The samples were drawn from the first 160 participants of the ongoing ImmuneRACE study and from over 950 subjects provided by 6 global collaborators. Nearly every sample came with metadata listing a de-identified subject ID, COVID-19 status, age in years and sex. Where available, HLA class I and class II types were taken from metadata supplied by the sample provider and were not determined by assay-based typing.

Collaborating institutions collected whole blood in K2EDTA tubes following their own protocols. For TCRbeta analysis, collaborators shipped samples in one of three forms: frozen whole blood, isolated PBMCs, or DNA extracted from either of those sample types. Remarks on this clone: The clone's antigen remains unknown. No base quality values were provided; no much bigger clone lies one nucleotide off.

What the work shows at the level of the full study, not this receptor alone: Clinical and demographic metadata were provided uncurated, with the amount varying by source and participant.

The germline V and J ends show losses of 7 bases and 5 bases respectively, and no gene match explains 19 bases of the junction. The germline V gene supplies CDR1 MGHRA and CDR2 YSYEKL. The CDR3 starts with the cysteine, ends with the phenylalanine, and has 18 residues. The DNA shown is the 54-base CDR3, in frame from base 1. The immunoSEQ Assay, a bias-controlled multiplex PCR, was used to amplify TCRbeta CDR3 regions from genomic DNA. As for the original processing: Within the assay, amplification of reference gene primers was used to estimate how many nucleated cells each sample contained. To quantify the absolute abundance of each unique TCRbeta CDR3 rearrangement, sequence reads were collapsed and filtered. For each sample, productive Simpson clonality was calculated as the square root of Simpson's diversity index across productive rearrangements. TCRdb stores this immuneACCESS table with in-frame sequences only. Part of the clones is absent; in the studies checked, under half of the shortfall reflects unresolved V genes, and no reason is known for the rest. The V and J calls and clone size are taken from that table; D and trimming were inferred from the DNA. Within this sample are some 22,000 clones, with around 80% of them counted one time only. The ten largest clones take up approximately 23% of the sample.

Sequencing used peripheral blood. The sequence was obtained from an elderly man with active or convalescent COVID-19. The chain was built from TRBV4-1 and TRBJ1-4, and 7 bases in between align with TRBD1. At the DNA level, the sequence is TGCGCCAGCAATGCGAAGACAGGGTCCAGACCAATGAATGAAAAACTGTTTTTT. This yields the protein CASNAKTGSRPMNEKLFF.